These 2 T cell receptor beta chains came from one sample sequenced in a study of regulatory T cells in long-lasting Graves disease. The authors built TCR beta libraries using iRepertoire HTBI primers and Arm-PCR of CDR3 regions. Each CDR3 protein is one row after TCRdb ran MiXCR on the multiplex PCR reads. The profile shows 550,000 to 650,000 distinct CDR3 sequences, roughly 16% of them singletons. Time point in this sample: newly diagnosed GD, antithyroid drugs for less than 3 months. The TCR library was made from RNA that had been extracted from PBMCs in TRIzol. A further study also used this sample, focusing on T cells in Graves' hyperthyroidism and ophthalmopathy.

Sequenced here: peripheral blood mononuclear cells (PBMCs), sampled at new diagnosis, from a patient treated with antithyroid drugs. Every receptor here comes from a man between 18 and 35 years old with Graves disease.

In its sample, this clonotype was seen many times. The chain has TRBV7-9 and TRBJ1-5; 9 nucleotides line up with TRBD1. The CDR3 spans 15 residues. V trimming: 5 bases; J trimming: 4 bases; junction bases outside the gene matches: 6. Looked up from germline, CDR1 is SEHNR and CDR2 is FQNEAQ (reference sequence). CDR3 DNA: TGTGCCAGCAGCGGAGCGGGACAGGGAAATCAGCCCCAGCATTTT. Its protein is CASSGAGQGNQPQHF.

The V and J genes are TRBV10-3 and TRBJ2-7; tentative D call: TRBD1 (6 bases). CDR3 length: 13 residues. Germline V lookup: CDR1 ENHRY, CDR2 SYGVKD. The V and J ends lost 7 bases and 2 bases respectively, with 12 bases between them. CDR3 loop: CAITPAGAYEQYF. The CDR3 region has the DNA TGTGCCATCACCCCCGCAGGGGCCTACGAGCAGTACTTC.